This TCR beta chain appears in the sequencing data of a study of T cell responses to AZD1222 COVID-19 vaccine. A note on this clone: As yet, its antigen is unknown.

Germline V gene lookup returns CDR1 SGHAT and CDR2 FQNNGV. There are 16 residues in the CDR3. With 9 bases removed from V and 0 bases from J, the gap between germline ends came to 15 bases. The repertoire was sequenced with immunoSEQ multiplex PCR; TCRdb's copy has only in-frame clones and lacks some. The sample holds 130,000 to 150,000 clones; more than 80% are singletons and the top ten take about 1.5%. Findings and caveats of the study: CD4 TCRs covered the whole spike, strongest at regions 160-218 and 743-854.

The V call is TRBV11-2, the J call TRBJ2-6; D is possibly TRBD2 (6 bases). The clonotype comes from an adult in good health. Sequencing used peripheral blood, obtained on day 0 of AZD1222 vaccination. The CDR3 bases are TGTGCCAGTGGTGGGCGGGGACCCTCTGGGGCCAACGTCCTGACTTTC. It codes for CASGGRGPSGANVLTF.